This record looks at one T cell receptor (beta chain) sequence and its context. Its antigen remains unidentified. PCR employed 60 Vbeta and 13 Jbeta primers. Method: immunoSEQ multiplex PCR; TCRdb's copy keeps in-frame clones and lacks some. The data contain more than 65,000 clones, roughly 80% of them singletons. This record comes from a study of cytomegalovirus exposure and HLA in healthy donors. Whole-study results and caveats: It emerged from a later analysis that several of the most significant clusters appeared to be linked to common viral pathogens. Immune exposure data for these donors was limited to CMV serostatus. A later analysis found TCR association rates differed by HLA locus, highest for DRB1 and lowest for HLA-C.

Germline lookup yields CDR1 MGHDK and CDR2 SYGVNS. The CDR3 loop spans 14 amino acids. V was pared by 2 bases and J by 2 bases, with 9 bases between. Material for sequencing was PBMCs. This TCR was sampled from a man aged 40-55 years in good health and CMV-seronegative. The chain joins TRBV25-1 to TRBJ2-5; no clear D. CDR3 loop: CASSELRAQETQYF. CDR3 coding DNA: TGTGCCAGCAGTGAACTCAGAGCGCAAGAGACCCAGTACTTC.